This T cell receptor beta chain was sequenced in a study of T cells in Graves' hyperthyroidism and ophthalmopathy. CDR3 length: 16 residues. CDR1 is DFQATT and CDR2 is SNEGSKA in the germline V gene (reference sequence). Losses at the gene ends were 3 bases for V and 4 bases for J; bases not matched to a gene: 8. About this clonotype: Its antigen is unidentified.

Study-level points and caveats: Researchers report that a 13 V-J model separated ophthalmopathy from stable hyperthyroidism.

Amplification of TCR beta CDR3 regions used RNA as the template. Using the HTBI primer set, a first-round RT-PCR was run on the TCR CDR3. TCRdb called the multiplex PCR reads again in MiXCR, with one record for every CDR3 protein. The table records hundreds of thousands of distinct CDR3 sequences, about a sixth of them present only once. The study left out patients who had uncontrolled infection, other autoimmune disease, pregnancy or lactation. V gene TRBV20-1 combines with J gene TRBJ2-1, with TRBD1 matching over 11 bases. Specimen: blood. The receptor's source is a woman aged 18-35 years with Graves' hyperthyroidism. The CDR3 loop reads CSASAWTGGLYNEQFF. The CDR3 region has the DNA TGCAGTGCTAGTGCCTGGACAGGGGGCCTTTACAATGAGCAGTTCTTC.